Described below is a single T cell receptor beta chain sequence and its context. This specimen comes from a study of T cell changes during pregnancy in multiple sclerosis. Germline loops: CDR1 SGHNT, CDR2 YYREEE (reference sequence). The length of the CDR3 is 15 residues. V lost 0 bases to trimming and J lost 5 bases, with 14 bases between them. Profiling relied on immunoSEQ multiplex PCR, and the TCRdb table lists in-frame clones only, not all of them. The repertoire holds 90,000 to 100,000 clones, roughly 93% seen once, with about 2% in the top ten. The sample in question was peripheral blood, obtained in the third trimester of pregnancy. The chain uses TRBV5-4 and TRBJ2-5; D may be TRBD2 (6 bases). The sequence was obtained from a female donor with multiple sclerosis, enrolled in a pregnancy study. For the CDR3, the DNA is TGTGCCAGCAGCTTGGCAACGGGAGTGGGTGAGACCCAGTACTTC. Its translation is CASSLATGVGETQYF.